The 16 T cell receptor beta chains reported below all come from one sample, sequenced in a study of vaccination effects on CD4 cells after COVID-19. The antigens these receptors bind are not known. The protocol was immunoSEQ multiplex PCR, while the TCRdb copy is restricted to in-frame clones and leaves out a portion. The profile shows roughly 24,000 clones, about three quarters of them singletons. Sequencing was preceded by expansion of antigen-specific CD4+ T cells with viral peptide pools in the ViraFEST assay. Researchers isolated CD4+ T cells once roughly ten days of culture had elapsed. Nucleocapsid antibodies stayed negative before and after vaccination, showing no earlier SARS-CoV-2 infection. This specimen consisted of CD4+ T cells from PBMCs cultured with SARS-CoV-2 spike peptides, obtained before COVID-19 vaccination. These receptors came from a human donor who received a COVID-19 vaccine.

The CDR3 DNA sequence: TGTGCCAGCAGTTTCGGACCACACACAGATACGCAGTATTTT. This sequence encodes CASSFGPHTDTQYF. The rearrangement uses TRBV25-1 and TRBJ2-3; D call uncertain. Germline-derived CDR1 and CDR2 are MGHDK and SYGVNS. The length of the CDR3 is 14 residues. Trimming pared 5 bases from V and 2 bases from J, leaving 11 bases between.

There are a few counts of this clone. J is TRBJ1-2 and V is TRBV12-3 or TRBV12-4, with unresolved D. V lost 3 bases and J lost 8, with 13 bases in between. The CDR3 extends over 13 amino acids. The CDR3 nucleotides are TGTGCCAGCAGTTTCGGGGAAAAGCAAGGCTACACCTTC. Translated, it gives CASSFGEKQGYTF.

The chain carries TRBV5-1 and TRBJ2-1; 9 bases are shared with TRBD2. The CDR3 is made up of 16 amino acids. The trim removed 0 bases at V and 8 bases at J, leaving 9 bases unmatched. Germline CDR1 and CDR2: SGHRS and YFSETQ. CDR3: CASSLAGRGGLDEQFF. The DNA for the CDR3 is TGCGCCAGCAGCTTGGCGGGGCGGGGGGGCTTGGATGAGCAGTTCTTC.

This clone was found a few times. The genes are TRBV2 and TRBJ1-3; no definite D call. Trimming left V 7 bases short and J 4 bases short, with 8 bases between. The CDR3 loop spans 12 amino acids. CDR1 is SNHLY and CDR2 is FYNNEI in the germline V gene. DNA of the CDR3: TGTGCCAGCAAGGGTGAGGGAAACACCATATATTTT. Amino acids: CASKGEGNTIYF.

The chain carries TRBV19 and TRBJ1-5; no definite D call. The germline gives CDR1 LNHDA, CDR2 SQIVND (reference sequence). The V end lost 4 bases, the J end lost 1 base, and 11 bases lay between the germline ends. The CDR3 consists of 15 residues. DNA for the CDR3: TGTGCCAGTAGTAATGACCATGCAAGCAATCAGCCCCAGCATTTT. Its translation: CASSNDHASNQPQHF. Together with reference TRBV19 and TRBJ1-5, the CDR3 gives the full variable domain: DGGITQSPKYLFRKEGQNVTLSCEQNLNHDAMYWYRQDPGQGLRLIYYSQIVNDFQKGDIAEGYSVSREKKESFPLTVTSAQKNPTAFYLCASSNDHASNQPQHFGDGTRLSIL.

V is TRBV5-4 and J is TRBJ1-2; D unclear. Per the germline V gene, CDR1 is SGHNT and CDR2 is YYREEE (reference sequence). V was shortened by 3 bases and J by 7 bases, with 10 bases between the two germline ends. This CDR3 spans 12 amino acids. The CDR3 region has the DNA TGTGCCAGCAGCTACCCGGGTCTTGGCTACACCTTC. Translated: CASSYPGLGYTF.

V is TRBV7-6 and J is TRBJ1-4, with D unclear. This CDR3 region has 13 residues. The ends were cut back, 5 bases at V and 10 bases at J, with 14 bases in the middle. Germline V gives CDR1 SGHVS, CDR2 FNYEAQ. The CDR3 loop is CASSPTAHVKLFF. The CDR3 coding sequence is TGTGCCAGCAGCCCAACCGCCCATGTAAAACTGTTTTTT.

V gene TRBV27 combines with J gene TRBJ1-2, with 11 bases lining up with TRBD1. The V segment lost 9 bases and the J segment 4 bases; nucleotides outside the gene matches: 4. Germline assignment: CDR1 MNHEY and CDR2 SMNVEV (reference sequence). The CDR3 is made up of 13 amino acids. For the CDR3, the DNA is TGTGCCAGTGGACAGGGGGCCTCCTATGGCTACACCTTC. Its translation is CASGQGASYGYTF.

The chain joins TRBV3-1 (or the pseudogene TRBV3-2) to TRBJ2-6; D gene ambiguous. The ends were cut back, 0 bases at V and 0 bases at J, with 9 bases in the middle. This CDR3 is 17 amino acids long. Germline CDR1 LGHDT, CDR2 YNNKEL (reference sequence). CDR3 DNA: TGTGCCAGCAGCCAAGACGCCTCCAGCTCTGGGGCCAACGTCCTGACTTTC. Its protein is CASSQDASSSGANVLTF.

The gene calls are TRBV30 and TRBJ2-7; 9 bases fit TRBD2. V gave up 3 bases and J gave up 1 base; unmatched junction bases: 1. The length of the CDR3 is 13 residues. CDR1 GTSNPN and CDR2 SVGIG come from the germline V gene (reference sequence). The chain's CDR3 is CAWSLAGSYEQYF. Written as DNA, the CDR3 is TGTGCCTGGAGCCTAGCGGGGTCCTACGAGCAGTACTTC.

The rearrangement links TRBV3-1 (or the pseudogene TRBV3-2) to TRBJ2-5; D unclear. Trimming stripped 1 base from V and 2 bases from J, with 8 bases between. CDR3 length: 14 amino acids. The germline V gene has CDR1 LGHDT and CDR2 YNNKEL (reference sequence). This CDR3 is CASSQVIGQETQYF. CDR3 in DNA: TGTGCCAGCAGCCAAGTTATCGGACAAGAGACCCAGTACTTC.

This CDR3 is CASTVAEGVTGELFF. CDR3 sequence (DNA): TGTGCCAGCACGGTTGCAGAAGGCGTCACCGGGGAGCTGTTTTTT. The chain couples TRBV6-5 to TRBJ2-2; unclear D gene. The V gene's germline CDR1 is MNHEY and CDR2 SVGAGI. This CDR3 comprises 15 residues. V was clipped by 7 bases and J by 4 bases, with 16 bases between them.

This clone has only one observation. The CDR3 DNA is TGTGCCAGCTCTCGACGAAGGGACATTGTATCGGATACGCAGTATTTT. This sequence encodes CASSRRRDIVSDTQYF. V gene TRBV18 combines with J gene TRBJ2-3; a possible D gene is TRBD1 (6 bases). Trimming removed 6 bases from V and 6 bases from J, with 22 bases in between. Germline-derived CDR1 and CDR2 are KGHSH and LQKENI. This CDR3 has 16 amino acids. Together with reference TRBV18 and TRBJ2-3, the CDR3 gives the full variable domain: NAGVMQNPRHLVRRRGQEARLRCSPMKGHSHVYWYRQLPEEGLKFMVYLQKENIIDESGMPKERFSAEFPKEGPSILRIQQVVRGDSAAYFCASSRRRDIVSDTQYFGPGTRLTVL.

The chain has TRBV3-1 (or the pseudogene TRBV3-2) and TRBJ1-2, with TRBD1 matching over 10 bases. The CDR3 runs to 14 residues. J was trimmed by 6 bases and V by 6 bases; bases with no gene match: 7. Germline V CDR1 and CDR2: LGHDT, YNNKEL (reference sequence). DNA for the CDR3: TGTGCCAGCAGACGACAGGGGGCACGGGATGGCTACACCTTC. Translated: CASRRQGARDGYTF.

This clone has a handful of counts. The chain carries TRBV5-8 and TRBJ1-2; no reliable D call. V lost 2 bases to trimming and J lost 2 bases, with 10 bases between them. Germline-derived CDR1 and CDR2 are SGHTS and YDEGEE. The CDR3 sequence is 14 residues long. The chain's CDR3 is CASSLPGRNYGYTF. The CDR3 region has the DNA TGTGCCAGCAGCTTACCGGGCCGCAACTATGGCTACACCTTC.

The chain uses TRBV5-4 and TRBJ1-6; possibly TRBD1 for D (6 bases). Trimming left V 0 bases short and J 6 bases short, with 13 bases between. CDR1 SGHNT and CDR2 YYREEE come from the germline V gene (reference sequence). The CDR3 is made up of 16 amino acids. This CDR3 is CASSLVGTRSNSPLHF. As DNA, the CDR3 is TGTGCCAGCAGCTTGGTGGGGACAAGAAGTAATTCACCCCTCCACTTT.